Below, 17 T cell receptor beta chains from the same sample are listed, as sequenced in a study of PD-1 blockade in classical Hodgkin lymphoma. The assay was immunoSEQ multiplex PCR, and TCRdb's table has in-frame clones only and misses some. The sample yields about 30,000 clones, 85% seen once. Every single patient, without exception, relapsed after autologous stem cell transplantation, and brentuximab vedotin exposure varied. Thawed PBMCs were the source of CD4+ T cells, purified by magnetic negative selection. The specimen was CD4+ T cells from blood, collected at baseline. All receptors derive from a human donor with classical Hodgkin lymphoma.

The CDR3: CASSTDRVGTEAFF. The DNA for the CDR3 is TGCGCCAGCAGCACCGACCGGGTTGGCACTGAAGCTTTCTTT. J is TRBJ1-1 and V is TRBV5-1; no clear D gene. Germline-derived CDR1 and CDR2 are SGHRS and YFSETQ. Trimming cost V 4 bases and J 4 bases, with 14 bases left between them. The CDR3 has 14 amino acids.

This clone came up a few times. The chain recombines TRBV4-2 with TRBJ2-5, with D possibly TRBD1 on 6 matching bases. Germline CDR1 is LGHNA and CDR2 is YNFKEQ. CDR3 length: 13 residues. V lost 5 bases and J lost 1, with 8 bases in between. CDR3: CASSRQAQETQYF. The CDR3 DNA follows: TGTGCCAGCAGCAGACAGGCCCAAGAGACCCAGTACTTC.

This clone has just a few counts. The rearrangement links TRBV10-3 to TRBJ2-7; maybe TRBD2 (6 bases). V was trimmed by 4 bases and J by 4 bases, leaving 17 bases between them. This CDR3 spans 15 amino acids. The V gene's germline CDR1 is ENHRY and CDR2 SYGVKD. The CDR3 here is CAISVRQGGTYEQYF. DNA for the CDR3: TGTGCCATCAGTGTTAGGCAGGGTGGGACTTACGAGCAGTACTTC.

This rearrangement joins TRBV18 to TRBJ1-5; a possible D gene is TRBD1 (5 bases). The CDR3 sequence is 14 residues long. Per germline, CDR1 KGHSH and CDR2 LQKENI. V dropped 1 base and J dropped 6 bases, with 10 bases sitting between them. The CDR3 protein is CASSPQGQGQPQHF. CDR3 nucleotides: TGTGCCAGCTCACCACAAGGTCAGGGTCAGCCCCAGCATTTT.

The chain links TRBV6-6 to TRBJ2-2, with 7 bases aligning to TRBD2. J was trimmed by 6 bases and V by 8 bases; bases with no gene match: 3. From germline, CDR1 is MNHNY and CDR2 SVGAGI (reference sequence). The CDR3 covers 12 residues. DNA for the CDR3: TGTGCCAGCGGACGGGGGGCCGGGGAGCTGTTTTTT. This codes for CASGRGAGELFF.

The table lists this clone with a few counts. This chain links TRBV30 with TRBJ1-1; D not certain. Trimming took 4 bases from V and 3 from J, leaving 12 bases between them. The CDR3 is made up of 13 amino acids. CDR1 GTSNPN and CDR2 SVGIG come from the germline V gene (reference sequence). CDR3 nucleotides: TGTGCCTGGACGCCGGGGAGCTACACTGAAGCTTTCTTT. Its protein product is CAWTPGSYTEAFF. Full variable domain (remainder filled in from reference TRBV30 and TRBJ1-1): SQTIHQWPATLVQPVGSPLSLECTVEGTSNPNLYWYRQAAGRGLQLLFYSVGIGQISSEVPQNLSASRPQDRQFILSSKKLLLSDSGFYLCAWTPGSYTEAFFGQGTRLTVV.

This chain uses TRBV30 with TRBJ1-3; D possibly corresponds to TRBD1 (6 bases). Trimming left V 8 bases short and J 4 bases short, with 18 bases between. This CDR3 contains 14 residues. The germline V gene encodes CDR1 GTSNPN and CDR2 SVGIG (reference sequence). Here the CDR3 reads CALQGRTGGNTIYF. The CDR3, as DNA: TGTGCCCTCCAGGGGCGAACAGGGGGAAACACCATATATTTT.

The chain has TRBV9 and TRBJ2-3; the match to TRBD1 covers 11 bases. The CDR3 is made up of 16 amino acids. V lost 2 bases and J lost 4; bases outside the gene matches: 6. The V gene's germline CDR1 is SGDLS and CDR2 YYNGEE. CDR3 coding DNA: TGTGCCAGCAGCGTTAGAGGGGACAGGGGGTCAGATACGCAGTATTTT. Residues: CASSVRGDRGSDTQYF.

The chain's CDR3 is CASGLLIGTLPDTQYF. CDR3 nucleotide sequence: TGTGCTAGTGGTTTGTTAATCGGGACACTTCCAGATACGCAGTATTTT. The gene calls are TRBV12-5 and TRBJ2-3, with D possibly matching TRBD1 (6 bases). There are 16 residues in the CDR3. V was pared by 2 bases and J by 4 bases, with 16 bases between. Germline V CDR1 and CDR2: LGHNT, FRNRAP. The whole variable domain, remainder taken from reference TRBV12-5 and TRBJ2-3, is DARVTQTPRHKVTEMGQEVTMRCQPILGHNTVFWYRQTMMQGLELLAYFRNRAPLDDSGMPKDRFSAEMPDATLATLKIQPSEPRDSAVYFCASGLLIGTLPDTQYFGPGTRLTVL.

V gene TRBV9 combines with J gene TRBJ2-2; 8 nucleotides line up with TRBD1. Germline trimming cut 4 bases from V and 1 base from J; bases unmatched to any gene: 6. Germline CDR1 SGDLS, CDR2 YYNGEE. The CDR3 contains 16 residues. CDR3 residues: CASSPWTGLNTGELFF. The DNA of the CDR3 is TGTGCCAGCAGCCCCTGGACAGGGCTGAACACCGGGGAGCTGTTTTTT.

The CDR3: CASSLNAPVSTDTQYF. The CDR3 DNA reads TGTGCCAGCAGCTTGAACGCCCCGGTTAGCACAGATACGCAGTATTTT. The V gene is TRBV5-8, the J gene TRBJ2-3; D ambiguous. The CDR3 is 16 residues long. Germline-derived CDR1 and CDR2 are SGHTS and YDEGEE. Trimming removed 1 base from V and 0 bases from J, with 12 bases in between.

This clone was picked up one time. The rearrangement links TRBV19 to TRBJ1-5, with D tentatively TRBD1 (5 bases). The V end lost 5 bases, the J end lost 0 bases, and 11 bases lay between the germline ends. The CDR3 length is 15 residues. The germline CDR1 and CDR2 sequences are LNHDA and SQIVND (reference sequence). DNA for the CDR3: TGTGCCAGTAGTTGGGACCGAAATAGCAATCAGCCCCAGCATTTT. Its translation: CASSWDRNSNQPQHF. Complete variable domain (other parts from reference TRBV19 and TRBJ1-5): DGGITQSPKYLFRKEGQNVTLSCEQNLNHDAMYWYRQDPGQGLRLIYYSQIVNDFQKGDIAEGYSVSREKKESFPLTVTSAQKNPTAFYLCASSWDRNSNQPQHFGDGTRLSIL.

A single count supports this clone. This chain uses TRBV19 with TRBJ2-1; tentatively, D is TRBD1 (6 bases). Per germline, CDR1 LNHDA and CDR2 SQIVND (reference sequence). The CDR3 sequence is 15 residues long. Trimming pared 9 bases from V and 5 bases from J, leaving 20 bases between. The CDR3 loop is CASRTGLKINNEQFF. As DNA, the CDR3 is TGTGCCAGCCGAACAGGGCTCAAGATTAACAATGAGCAGTTCTTC.

The chain has TRBV30 and TRBJ1-2; 7 bases are a match to TRBD1. V was clipped by 8 bases and J by 3 bases; unmatched bases: 9. Germline loops: CDR1 GTSNPN, CDR2 SVGIG (reference sequence). The CDR3 loop spans 13 amino acids. CDR3 protein: CAGWQGGDYGYTF. The CDR3 region has the DNA TGTGCCGGGTGGCAGGGGGGAGACTATGGCTACACCTTC. Looking up the rest from reference TRBV30 and TRBJ1-2 gives the full variable domain: SQTIHQWPATLVQPVGSPLSLECTVEGTSNPNLYWYRQAAGRGLQLLFYSVGIGQISSEVPQNLSASRPQDRQFILSSKKLLLSDSGFYLCAGWQGGDYGYTFGSGTRLTVV.

V gene TRBV29-1 combines with J gene TRBJ1-2; 7 bases line up with TRBD1. Per the germline V gene, CDR1 is SQVTM and CDR2 is ANQGSEA. This CDR3 is built from 11 residues. CDR3 in amino acids: CRAGGDNGYTF. As DNA, the CDR3 is TGCAGGGCAGGGGGGGATAATGGCTACACCTTC.

As concerns this clone: The sample has other DNA sequences that encode this CDR3 too. This chain connects TRBV5-1 to TRBJ2-3, with 7 bases lining up with TRBD1. The CDR3 covers 15 residues. Looked up from germline, CDR1 is SGHRS and CDR2 is YFSETQ. J gave up 3 bases and V 4 bases, and 8 bases lay outside the gene matches. In DNA, the CDR3 is TGCGCCAGCAGCCTAGGGGGCGCAGGTACAGATACGCAGTATTTT. Amino acid sequence: CASSLGGAGTDTQYF. The whole variable domain, remainder taken from reference TRBV5-1 and TRBJ2-3, is KAGVTQTPRYLIKTRGQQVTLSCSPISGHRSVSWYQQTPGQGLQFLFEYFSETQRNKGNFPGRFSGRQFSNSRSEMNVSTLELGDSALYLCASSLGGAGTDTQYFGPGTRLTVL.

The J gene is TRBJ1-6, the V gene TRBV28; possibly TRBD1 for D (6 bases). In germline, CDR1 is MDHEN, CDR2 SYDVKM. Trimming took off 6 bases at V and 8 bases at J, with 14 bases between the two ends. There are 14 residues in the CDR3. DNA of the CDR3: TGTGCCAGCAGCTCCGGTGGGGGGCATTCACCCCTCCACTTT. It is translated as CASSSGGGHSPLHF.